This T cell receptor (beta chain) is from a study of blood T cell repertoires in COVID-19. As for the study in general: The analysed material was cDNA or gDNA that came from T cells, B-cell-depleted T cells, or PBMCs.

Germline V gives CDR1 SGHTA, CDR2 FQGNSA. With V trimmed by 0 bases and J by 3 bases, 5 bases remained unmatched. This CDR3 spans 16 amino acids. The authors' processing: Reference gene primer amplification gave estimated nucleated cell counts. The method was immunoSEQ multiplex PCR; TCRdb's version includes in-frame clones alone and lacks a portion of them. The V and J calls and the clone size are those of that table, but D and trimming were determined from the DNA. Of roughly 99,000 clones listed, 89% are singletons. The clonotype was recovered from a man aged 40-55 years with active or convalescent COVID-19. Input material: peripheral blood. This chain joins TRBV7-2 and TRBJ2-4; 7 bases fit TRBD2. CDR3 sequence: CASSLALGGGKNIQYF. The CDR3, as DNA: TGTGCCAGCAGCTTAGCCCTGGGGGGGGGCAAAAACATTCAGTACTTC.